The clone carrying this T cell receptor beta chain was seen a few times. The target antigen is unknown. PCR was performed using 60 Vbeta and 13 Jbeta primers. Assay: immunoSEQ multiplex PCR; the TCRdb copy retains only in-frame clones and omits some. The sample contains 85,000 to 100,000 clones, around 77% of which appear only once. This sample was included in a study of cytomegalovirus exposure and HLA in healthy donors. Overall study findings and caveats: The study recorded about 150 TCR beta chains that were cytomegalovirus-associated.

In germline, CDR1 is SGHKS, CDR2 YYEKEE (reference sequence). V gave up 4 bases and J gave up 1 base, with 14 bases separating them. This CDR3 region has 15 residues. Sequenced input: PBMCs. The clonotype comes from a man younger than 40 in good health and CMV-seronegative. The chain employs TRBV5-5 and TRBJ1-1, with TRBD1 as a possible D gene (6 bases). CDR3 in amino acids: CASSPDSRKNTEAFF. The CDR3 nucleotides read TGTGCCAGCAGCCCGGACAGCCGTAAGAACACTGAAGCTTTCTTT.